The rows below give T cell receptor beta chains drawn from one sample of a study of beta chain features in type 1 diabetes. The assay was immunoSEQ multiplex PCR, and TCRdb's table has in-frame clones only and misses some. The sample has a few hundred thousand clones; approximately 15% are singletons. Source material: naive CD4+ T cells from blood. The receptor set was obtained from a man younger than 45 with type 1 diabetes. The conserved cysteine and the conserved F or W are not part of the CDR3 here. The D gene is left open where the match is weak. Where a row states a size, it is once, few, many or the class of an expanded clone; other rows omit it.

>TRBJ1-2|TRBV19|NA|TRBD1
ASSDRDSAESP
>TRBJ2-3|TRBV5-6|NA|TRBD2
ASAPPGGTTDTQY
>TRBJ2-7|TRBV6-6|few|TRBD1
ASSYQSGTGGRQY
>TRBJ1-1|TRBV5-4|NA|NA
ASSLMGLGAEAF
>TRBJ1-2|TRBV4-1|few|TRBD1
ASSPPGQGAYGYT
>TRBJ2-7|TRBV7-2|NA|TRBD2
ASSLRSGLDYEQY
>TRBJ2-3|TRBV5-1|NA|TRBD2
ASSSGLAGSADTQY
>TRBJ2-2|TRBV11-2|NA|TRBD1
ASSGRQGSTTGELF
>TRBJ1-1|TRBV30|few|TRBD1
AWSQGATEAF
>TRBJ2-3|TRBV11-2|NA|NA
ASSLSRGTDTQY
>TRBJ2-5|TRBV29-1|few|TRBD2
SGRLAGVGRETQY
>TRBJ2-2|TRBV30|few|NA
AWTLFGELF
>TRBJ2-6|TRBV19|NA|NA
ASSTGLRANVLT
>TRBJ1-1|TRBV5-4|NA|NA
ASSAQGAGEAF
>TRBJ2-7|TRBV2|NA|TRBD1
ASSEATGWDEQY
>TRBJ2-2|TRBV18|NA|NA
ASSPSNTGELF
>TRBJ2-1|TRBV6-1|NA|NA
ASTQRGYEQF
>TRBJ1-3|TRBV29-1|once|NA
SVGGSSGNTIY
>TRBJ1-1|TRBV7-2|NA|TRBD1
ASSLDRGNTEAF
>TRBJ2-7|TRBV5-6|few|NA
ASSPLMGAYEQY
>TRBJ2-5|TRBV11-2|NA|NA
ASSLGLLIGTQY
>TRBJ2-3|TRBV5-4|NA|TRBD2
ASSGGSGRADTQY
>TRBJ2-1|TRBV10-3|few|TRBD2
AISGQAGGSNEQF
>TRBJ2-5|TRBV6-5|few|NA
ASSYTRETQY
>TRBJ2-1|TRBV2|few|TRBD2
ASKGLSFYNEQF
>TRBJ1-2|TRBV6-6|NA|NA
ASSYPDSGYT
>TRBJ2-7|TRBV15|few|TRBD2
ATSRGGTSGNEQY
>TRBJ2-3|TRBV5-1|few|NA
ASSFDSSTDTQY
>TRBJ1-2|TRBV30|few|NA
AWRPSGSYGYT
>TRBJ2-1|TRBV19|NA|TRBD1
ASRNQGVPGNEQF
>TRBJ2-5|TRBV7-6|few|NA
ASSSYREETQY
>TRBJ1-2|TRBV5-4|few|NA
ASSLVSGGEGYT
>TRBJ1-1|TRBV30|NA|NA
AWSLDSNTEAF
>TRBJ2-5|TRBV18|NA|NA
ASSPGDQETQY
>TRBJ1-4|TRBV5-1|few|TRBD1
ASSGTGASNEKLF
>TRBJ1-4|TRBV7-9|few|NA
ASSPPGSTNEKLF
>TRBJ1-5|TRBV6-6|few|TRBD1
ASSSQTGVFNQPQH
>TRBJ2-6|TRBV6-5|few|NA
ASSYSRSGANVLT
>TRBJ1-4|TRBV29-1|NA|TRBD1
SVTRDRAGTNEKLF
>TRBJ1-1|TRBV6-6|few|NA
ASSKQGHTEAF
>TRBJ2-2|TRBV4-1|NA|NA
ASRRQGGTGELF
>TRBJ1-2|TRBV9|NA|NA
ASSGGQSQQDGYT
>TRBJ2-7|TRBV6-4|few|NA
ASSDPGARGSEQY
>TRBJ1-2|TRBV7-2|NA|NA
ASSLAGTGSGYT
>TRBJ2-1|TRBV5-1|NA|TRBD2
ASSLGGSSYNEQF
>TRBJ2-3|TRBV2|few|NA
ASSSTVDTQY
>TRBJ1-1|TRBV13|few|TRBD1
ASSLEDRDPGTEAF
>TRBJ2-4|TRBV5-6|few|NA
ASSLTGTLAKNIQY
>TRBJ1-1|TRBV19|NA|NA
ASSIARVNTEAF
>TRBJ1-5|TRBV19|few|TRBD1
ASSIPRQGSDQPQH
>TRBJ1-1|TRBV18|few|NA
ASSPGEAGGNTEAF